This T cell receptor (beta chain) was documented in a study of glioma-infiltrating T cells after dendritic cell vaccination. The time point denotes: after dendritic cell vaccination, including at tumor progression/relapse. Only patients with spare fresh-frozen tumor and over two years of follow-up were included. TCRB CDR3 was amplified from 2 ug genomic DNA or less. TCRdb's table, derived via immunoSEQ multiplex PCR, lists solely in-frame clones and lacks some. Of tens of thousands of clones listed, approximately 80% were seen once; the top ten hold approximately 2.1%. This clone was seen only a few times. The source is a human donor with glioblastoma. The material was blood, obtained after dendritic cell vaccination.

CDR3 amino acids: CASRQGLNTGELFF. CDR3 sequence (DNA): TGTGCCAGTAGACAGGGTCTCAACACCGGGGAGCTGTTTTTT. This chain connects TRBV5-8 to TRBJ2-2; 7 positions match TRBD1. The CDR3 runs to 14 residues. Trimming took 8 bases from V and 2 from J; bases not matched to a gene: 6. Germline V gene data show CDR1 as SGHTS and CDR2 as YDEGEE.